This T cell receptor beta chain was captured in a study of blood T cell repertoires in COVID-19. At the level of the study: Both acute and convalescent COVID-19 samples were obtained from the United States, Italy and Spain. Sample material is recorded as cDNA or gDNA derived from T cells, B-cell-depleted T cells, or PBMCs.

Trimming removed 1 base from V and 9 bases from J, with 10 bases in between. CDR1 and CDR2 from the germline V gene are LGHNA and YNFKEQ. This CDR3 comprises 13 residues. Per the authors' pipeline: Amplification of reference gene primers provided the estimated nucleated cell counts. Assay used: immunoSEQ multiplex PCR; TCRdb lists only in-frame clones, some missing. V, J and clone size are those of that table, while D and trimming were read from the DNA. The repertoire has about 280,000 clones, around 85% of them found once; the top ten carry 2.1%. V usage is TRBV4-2 and J usage is TRBJ1-5; D might be TRBD1 (5 bases). The specimen sequenced was peripheral blood. The source is a woman in her twenties or thirties who had recovered from COVID-19. This CDR3 is CASSQGQPGPQHF. The CDR3 coding sequence is TGTGCCAGCAGCCAAGGACAGCCGGGGCCCCAGCATTTT.